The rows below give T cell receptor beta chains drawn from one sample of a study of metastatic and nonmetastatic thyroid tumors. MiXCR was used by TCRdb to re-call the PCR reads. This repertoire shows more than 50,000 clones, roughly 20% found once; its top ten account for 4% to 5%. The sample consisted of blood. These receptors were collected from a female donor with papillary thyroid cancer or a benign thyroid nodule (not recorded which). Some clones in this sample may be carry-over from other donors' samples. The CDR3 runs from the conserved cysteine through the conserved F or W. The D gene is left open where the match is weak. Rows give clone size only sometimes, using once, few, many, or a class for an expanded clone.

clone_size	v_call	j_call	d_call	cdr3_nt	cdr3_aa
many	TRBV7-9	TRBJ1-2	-	TGTGCCAGCAGCCCGCCCGGGGGGGGGCTCGGCTACACCTTC	CASSPPGGGLGYTF
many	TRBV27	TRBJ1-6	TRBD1	TGTGCCTCCGCAGGGGGTTATTCACCCCTCCACTTT	CASAGGYSPLHF
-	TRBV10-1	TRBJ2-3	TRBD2	TGCGCCATCCGTGAGGCAGGGACTAGCGGGCCTTCTAGCACAGATACGCAGTATTTT	CAIREAGTSGPSSTDTQYF
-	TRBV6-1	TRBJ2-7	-	TGTCCCAGCAGTCCCCACACCATTCTAACCAACTACGAGCAGTACTTC	CPSSPHTILTNYEQYF
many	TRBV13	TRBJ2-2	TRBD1	TGTGCCAGCAGCTTCGGACAGGGGGCATGGTACACCGGGGAGCTGTTTTTT	CASSFGQGAWYTGELFF
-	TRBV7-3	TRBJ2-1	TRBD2	TGTGCCAGCAGCGCGGTTCTAGCGGGTGGGGGTGAGCAGTTCTTC	CASSAVLAGGGEQFF
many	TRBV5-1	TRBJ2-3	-	TGCGCCAGCAGCGAGGGGGGGAGCACAGATACGCAGTATTTT	CASSEGGSTDTQYF
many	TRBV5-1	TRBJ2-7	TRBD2	TGCGCCAGCAGCTTGGCCCCCGGACTAGGGCAGGTCGGCGAGCAGTACTTC	CASSLAPGLGQVGEQYF
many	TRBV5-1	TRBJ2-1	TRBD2	TGCGCCAGCAGCTTGGTAGCGGGAGACGACAATGAGCAGTTCTTC	CASSLVAGDDNEQFF
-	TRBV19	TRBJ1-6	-	TGTGTCTCCAGTGGTCCCGCTGGCTCACCCCTCCACTTT	CVSSGPAGSPLHF
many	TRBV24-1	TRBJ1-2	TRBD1	TGTGCCACCAGTGATGGGACAGGGGGCAGTGGCTATGGCTACACCTTC	CATSDGTGGSGYGYTF
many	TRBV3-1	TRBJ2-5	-	TGTGCCAGCAGCGCCGGTAGGGGTGGACAAGAGACCCAGTACTTC	CASSAGRGGQETQYF
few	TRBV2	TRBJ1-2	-	TGTGCCAGCATTGAAGGATGGGTAGCGGGCTACACCTTC	CASIEGWVAGYTF
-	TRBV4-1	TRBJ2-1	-	TGCGCCAGCAGCCAAGATTTGGAAGAGGTTGAGCAGTTCTTC	CASSQDLEEVEQFF
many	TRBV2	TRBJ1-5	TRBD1	TGTGCCAGCAGTAGGTTAAGGGCAGGGGGCAATGGTCAGCCCCAGCATTTT	CASSRLRAGGNGQPQHF
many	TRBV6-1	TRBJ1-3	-	TGTGCCAGCACCCGCGGTGGTGTCAACACCATATATTTT	CASTRGGVNTIYF
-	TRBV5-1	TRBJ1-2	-	TGCGCCAGCAGCTTGCGTATGGACTGGGGCTACACCTTC	CASSLRMDWGYTF
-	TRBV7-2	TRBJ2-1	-	TGTGCCAGCAGCACCCCGGGGTCTGAGCAGTTCTTC	CASSTPGSEQFF
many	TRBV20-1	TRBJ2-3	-	TGCAGTGCTTCTACTTGGGGCCTAGAAGGCACAGATACGCAGTATTTT	CSASTWGLEGTDTQYF
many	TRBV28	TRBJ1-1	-	TGTGCCAGCAGTTTGGCCAGGTTCACTGAAGCTTTCTTT	CASSLARFTEAFF
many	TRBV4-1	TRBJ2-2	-	TGCGCCAGCAGCTCGACAGTGCTGAACACCGGGGAGCTGTTTTTT	CASSSTVLNTGELFF
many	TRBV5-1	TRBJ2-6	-	TGCGCCAGCAGCTTGATGAGTTACTCTGGGGCCAACGTCCTGACTTTC	CASSLMSYSGANVLTF
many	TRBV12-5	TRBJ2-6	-	TGTGCTAGTGGCCCTTCCGGGGCCAACGTCCTGACTTTC	CASGPSGANVLTF
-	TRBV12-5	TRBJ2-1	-	TGTGCTAGTGGTTCTGGCGCACGTAGACACAATGAGCAGTTCTTC	CASGSGARRHNEQFF
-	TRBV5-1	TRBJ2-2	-	TGCGCCAGCAGCTTGGCGTCCAACACCGGGGAGCTGTTTTTT	CASSLASNTGELFF